This T cell receptor (beta chain) came from a study of cytomegalovirus exposure and HLA in healthy donors. Note on this clone: The antigen is unknown.

The PCR was carried out with 60 Vbeta primers and 13 Jbeta primers. The protocol was immunoSEQ multiplex PCR, while the TCRdb copy is restricted to in-frame clones and leaves out a portion. There are roughly 150,000 clones in the sample; about 80% occur only once, and 1.5% lies in the top ten. Whole-study findings and limits: Differences between HLA loci emerged in a later analysis of TCR association rates, with DRB1 most and HLA-C fewest.

This receptor was identified in a girl between 5 and 17 years old in good health and CMV-seropositive. What was sequenced was PBMCs.

CDR3 DNA: TGTGCCAGCAGCTTAGTCTCCGGGGGGGATCTGTTCTTC. Translation: CASSLVSGGDLFF. The V gene is TRBV7-9, the J gene TRBJ2-1, with 8 positions matching TRBD2. Losses at the gene ends were 1 base for V and 15 bases for J; bases not matched to a gene: 8. CDR3 length: 13 residues. Germline V gene data show CDR1 as SEHNR and CDR2 as FQNEAQ (reference sequence).